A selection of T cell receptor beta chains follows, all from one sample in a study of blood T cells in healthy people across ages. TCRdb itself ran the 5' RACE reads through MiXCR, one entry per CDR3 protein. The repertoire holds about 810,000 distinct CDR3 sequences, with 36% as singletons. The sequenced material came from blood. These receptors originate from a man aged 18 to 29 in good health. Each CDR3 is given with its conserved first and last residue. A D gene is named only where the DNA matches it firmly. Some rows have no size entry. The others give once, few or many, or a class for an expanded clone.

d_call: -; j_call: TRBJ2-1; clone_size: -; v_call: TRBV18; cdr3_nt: TGTGCCAGCTCACCGGGGGCCAGGAATGAGCAGTTCTTC; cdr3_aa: CASSPGARNEQFF
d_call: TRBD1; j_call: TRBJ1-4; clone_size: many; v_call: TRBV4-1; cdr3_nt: TGCGCCAGCAGCCAAGTAGGGACAGGGGTTGAAAAACTGTTTTTT; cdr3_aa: CASSQVGTGVEKLFF
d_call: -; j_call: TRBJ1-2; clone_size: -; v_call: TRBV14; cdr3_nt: TGTGCCAGCAGCCAAGACAACTATGGCTGCACCTTC; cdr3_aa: CASSQDNYGCTF
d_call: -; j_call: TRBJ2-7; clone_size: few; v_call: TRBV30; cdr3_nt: TGTGCCTGGGCCGGGACACTCGCCTACGAGCAGTACTTC; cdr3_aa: CAWAGTLAYEQYF
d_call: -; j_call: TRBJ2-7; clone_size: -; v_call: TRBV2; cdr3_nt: TGTGCCAGCAGTGAGTCGACAGGAGAAGGAGAATGGTCCTACGAGCAGTACTTC; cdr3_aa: CASSESTGEGEWSYEQYF
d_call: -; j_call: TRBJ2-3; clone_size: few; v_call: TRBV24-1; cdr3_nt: TGTGCCACCAGTGAGGGTGGCATGGGAACAGATACGCAGTATTTT; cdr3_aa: CATSEGGMGTDTQYF
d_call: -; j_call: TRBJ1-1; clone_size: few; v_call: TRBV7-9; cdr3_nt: TGTGCCAACAGCCGTACTCGGAACACTGAAGCTTTCTTT; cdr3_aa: CANSRTRNTEAFF
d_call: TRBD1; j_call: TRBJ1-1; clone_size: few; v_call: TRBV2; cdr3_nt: TGTGCCAGCAGCGAAGAGGGACAGGGACTCGCTGAAGCTTTCTTT; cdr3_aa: CASSEEGQGLAEAFF
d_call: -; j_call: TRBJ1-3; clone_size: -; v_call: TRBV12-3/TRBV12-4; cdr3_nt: TGTGCCAGCAGTTTATTTGGGGGATCTGGAAACACCGTATATTTT; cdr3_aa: CASSLFGGSGNTVYF
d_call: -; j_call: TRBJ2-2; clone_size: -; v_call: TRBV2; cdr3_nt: TGTGCCAGCAGTGTTTCGGGGGCCAGGGAGCTGTTTTTT; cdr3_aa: CASSVSGARELFF
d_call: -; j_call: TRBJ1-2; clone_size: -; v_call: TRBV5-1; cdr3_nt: TGCGCCAGCAGCGGGAAAGGGGGACACTATGGCTACACCTTC; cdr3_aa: CASSGKGGHYGYTF
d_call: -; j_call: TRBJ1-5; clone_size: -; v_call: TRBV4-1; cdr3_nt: TGCGCCAGCAGCCCCCGAGCGGGGCTGGGCAATCAGCCCCAGCATTTT; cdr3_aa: CASSPRAGLGNQPQHF
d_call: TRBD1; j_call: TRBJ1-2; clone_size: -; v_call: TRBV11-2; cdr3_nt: TGTGCCAGCAGCGTAGACAGGGTCGAGAATGGCTACACCTTC; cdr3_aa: CASSVDRVENGYTF
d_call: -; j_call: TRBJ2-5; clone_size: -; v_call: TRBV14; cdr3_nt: TGTGCCAGCAGCCAAGACCAGGGGAGCGAGGAGACCCAGTACTTC; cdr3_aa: CASSQDQGSEETQYF
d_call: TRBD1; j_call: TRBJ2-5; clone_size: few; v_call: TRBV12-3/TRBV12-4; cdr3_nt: TGTGCCAGCAGCCAGACAGGGGGAGAGGGAGAGACCCAGTACTTC; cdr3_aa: CASSQTGGEGETQYF
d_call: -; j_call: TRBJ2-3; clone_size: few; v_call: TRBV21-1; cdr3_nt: TGTGCCAGCAGCCCACGGGACTTGTCTGGCACAGATACGCAGTATTTT; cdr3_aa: CASSPRDLSGTDTQYF
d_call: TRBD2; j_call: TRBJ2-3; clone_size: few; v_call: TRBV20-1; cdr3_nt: TGCAGTGGACTAGCGGGGGGCAACACAGATACGCAGTATTTT; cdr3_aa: CSGLAGGNTDTQYF
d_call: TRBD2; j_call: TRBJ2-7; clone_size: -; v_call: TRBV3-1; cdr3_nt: TGTGCCAGCAGCCAGGGGCTAGCGGGGGGGTTCGTCTGCAATGAGCAGTACTTC; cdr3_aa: CASSQGLAGGFVCNEQYF
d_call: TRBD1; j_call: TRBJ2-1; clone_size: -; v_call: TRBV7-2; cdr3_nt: TGTGCCAGCAGCTCCCGGGACAGGGACTCGCAGTTCTTC; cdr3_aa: CASSSRDRDSQFF
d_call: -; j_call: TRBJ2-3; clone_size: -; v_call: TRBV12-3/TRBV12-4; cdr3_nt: TGTGCCAGCCGGGGACCGAGCACAGATGTGCAGTATTTT; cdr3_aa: CASRGPSTDVQYF
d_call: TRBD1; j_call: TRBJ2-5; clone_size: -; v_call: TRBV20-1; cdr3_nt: TGCAGTGCCGAACCGGGACAGGGGCAGTACTTC; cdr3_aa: CSAEPGQGQYF
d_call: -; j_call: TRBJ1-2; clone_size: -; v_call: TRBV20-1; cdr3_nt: TGCAGTGCTAGAGCAGGGTACGTCTATGGCTACACCTTC; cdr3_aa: CSARAGYVYGYTF